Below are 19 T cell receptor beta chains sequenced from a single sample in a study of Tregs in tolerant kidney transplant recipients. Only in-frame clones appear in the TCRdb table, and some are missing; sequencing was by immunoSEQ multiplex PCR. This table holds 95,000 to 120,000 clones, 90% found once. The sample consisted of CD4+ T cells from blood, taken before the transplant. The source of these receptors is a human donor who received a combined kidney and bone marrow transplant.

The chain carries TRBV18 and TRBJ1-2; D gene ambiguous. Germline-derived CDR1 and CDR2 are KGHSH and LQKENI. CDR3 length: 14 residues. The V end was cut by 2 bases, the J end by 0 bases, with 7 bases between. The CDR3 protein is CASSPEAANYGYTF. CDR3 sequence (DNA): TGTGCCAGCTCACCAGAGGCAGCTAACTATGGCTACACCTTC.

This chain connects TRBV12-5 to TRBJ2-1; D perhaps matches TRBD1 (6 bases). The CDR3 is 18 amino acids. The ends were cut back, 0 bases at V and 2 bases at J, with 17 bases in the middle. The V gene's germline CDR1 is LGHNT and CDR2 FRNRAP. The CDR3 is CASGLVLGRGVAYNEQFF. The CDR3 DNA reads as TGTGCTAGTGGTTTGGTACTTGGCAGGGGAGTTGCCTACAATGAGCAGTTCTTC.

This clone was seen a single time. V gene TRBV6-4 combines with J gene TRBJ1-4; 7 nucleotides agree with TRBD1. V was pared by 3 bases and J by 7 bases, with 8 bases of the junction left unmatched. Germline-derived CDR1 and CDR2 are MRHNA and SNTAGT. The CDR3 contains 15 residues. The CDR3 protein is CASSDLLQGLEKLFF. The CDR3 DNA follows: TGTGCCAGCAGTGATCTCTTACAGGGGCTTGAAAAACTGTTTTTT.

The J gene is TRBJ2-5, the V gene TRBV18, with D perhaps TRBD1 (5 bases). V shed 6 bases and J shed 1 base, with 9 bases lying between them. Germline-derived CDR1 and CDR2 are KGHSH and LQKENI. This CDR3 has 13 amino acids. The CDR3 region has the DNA TGTGCCAGCTCGCCTGGGGCCCAAGAGACCCAGTACTTC. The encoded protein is CASSPGAQETQYF. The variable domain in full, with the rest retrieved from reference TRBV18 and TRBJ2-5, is NAGVMQNPRHLVRRRGQEARLRCSPMKGHSHVYWYRQLPEEGLKFMVYLQKENIIDESGMPKERFSAEFPKEGPSILRIQQVVRGDSAAYFCASSPGAQETQYFGPGTRLLVL.

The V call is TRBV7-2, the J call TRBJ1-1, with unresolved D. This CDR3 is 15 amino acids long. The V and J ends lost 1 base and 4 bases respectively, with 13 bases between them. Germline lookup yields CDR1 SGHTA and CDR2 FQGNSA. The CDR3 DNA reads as TGTGCCAGCAGCTTAGTAGTCAATGTCGGCACTGAAGCTTTCTTT. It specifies CASSLVVNVGTEAFF. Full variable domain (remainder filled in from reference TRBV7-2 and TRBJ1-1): GAGVSQSPSNKVTEKGKDVELRCDPISGHTALYWYRQSLGQGLEFLIYFQGNSAPDKSGLPSDRFSAERTGGSVSTLTIQRTQQEDSAVYLCASSLVVNVGTEAFFGQGTRLTVV.

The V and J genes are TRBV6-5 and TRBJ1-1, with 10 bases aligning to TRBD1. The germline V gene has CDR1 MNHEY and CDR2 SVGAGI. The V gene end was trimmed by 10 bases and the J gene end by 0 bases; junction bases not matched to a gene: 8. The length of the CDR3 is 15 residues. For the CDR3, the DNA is TGTGCCACCGATCCGGGACAGGGGTTGAACACTGAAGCTTTCTTT. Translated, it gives CATDPGQGLNTEAFF.

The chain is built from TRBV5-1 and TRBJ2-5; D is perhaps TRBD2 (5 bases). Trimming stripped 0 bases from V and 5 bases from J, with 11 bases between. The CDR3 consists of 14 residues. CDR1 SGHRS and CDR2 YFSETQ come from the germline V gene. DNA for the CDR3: TGCGCCAGCAGCTTGGAGGCGGGTCGCGAGACCCAGTACTTC. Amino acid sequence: CASSLEAGRETQYF.

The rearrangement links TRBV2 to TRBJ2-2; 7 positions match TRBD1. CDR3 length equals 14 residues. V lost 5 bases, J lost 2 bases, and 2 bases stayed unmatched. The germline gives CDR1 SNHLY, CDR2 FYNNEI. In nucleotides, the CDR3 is TGTGCCAGCAGTAGGGACAGAAACACCGGGGAGCTGTTTTTT. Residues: CASSRDRNTGELFF.

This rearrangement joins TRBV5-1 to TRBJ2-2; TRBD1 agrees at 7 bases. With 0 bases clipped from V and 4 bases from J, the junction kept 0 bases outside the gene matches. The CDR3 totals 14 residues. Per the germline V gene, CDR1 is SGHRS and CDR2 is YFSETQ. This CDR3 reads CASSLGTGTGELFF. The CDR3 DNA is TGCGCCAGCAGCTTGGGGACAGGCACCGGGGAGCTGTTTTTT.

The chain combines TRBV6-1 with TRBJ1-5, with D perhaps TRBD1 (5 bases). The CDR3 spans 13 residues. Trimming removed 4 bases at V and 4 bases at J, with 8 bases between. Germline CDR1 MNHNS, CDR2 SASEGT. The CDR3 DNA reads TGTGCCAGCAGTGCTCAGGGTAATCAGCCCCAGCATTTT. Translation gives CASSAQGNQPQHF.

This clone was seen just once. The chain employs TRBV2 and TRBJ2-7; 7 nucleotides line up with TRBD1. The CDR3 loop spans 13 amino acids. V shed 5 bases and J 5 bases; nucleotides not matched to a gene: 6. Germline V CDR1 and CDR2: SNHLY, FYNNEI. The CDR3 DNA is TGTGCCAGCAGTCTACAGGGGACCAACGAGCAGTACTTC. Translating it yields CASSLQGTNEQYF.

The CDR3 coding sequence is TGTGCCAGCAGCGTAGGGGAGACCGGGACAGGGTCCGGAGTCGCTTTCTTT. This codes for CASSVGETGTGSGVAFF. This chain uses TRBV9 with TRBJ1-1; 9 bases fit TRBD1. The V segment lost 0 bases and the J segment 11 bases; nucleotides outside the gene matches: 17. CDR3 length equals 17 residues. Per germline, CDR1 SGDLS and CDR2 YYNGEE.

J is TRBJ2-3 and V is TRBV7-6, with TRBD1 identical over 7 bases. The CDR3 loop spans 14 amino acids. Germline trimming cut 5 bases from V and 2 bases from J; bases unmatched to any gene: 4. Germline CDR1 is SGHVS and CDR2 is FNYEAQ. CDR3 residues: CASSRGQDTDTQYF. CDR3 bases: TGTGCCAGCAGCAGGGGGCAGGACACAGATACGCAGTATTTT. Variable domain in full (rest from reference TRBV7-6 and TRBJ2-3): GAGVSQSPRYKVTKRGQDVALRCDPISGHVSLYWYRQALGQGPEFLTYFNYEAQQDKSGLPNDRFSAERPEGSISTLTIQRTEQRDSAMYRCASSRGQDTDTQYFGPGTRLTVL.

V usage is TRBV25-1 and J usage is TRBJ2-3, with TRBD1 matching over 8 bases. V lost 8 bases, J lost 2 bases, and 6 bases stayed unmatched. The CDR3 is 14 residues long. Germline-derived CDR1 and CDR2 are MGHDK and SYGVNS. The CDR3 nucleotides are TGTGCCAGCCAGGACAGGGACAACACAGATACGCAGTATTTT. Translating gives CASQDRDNTDTQYF.

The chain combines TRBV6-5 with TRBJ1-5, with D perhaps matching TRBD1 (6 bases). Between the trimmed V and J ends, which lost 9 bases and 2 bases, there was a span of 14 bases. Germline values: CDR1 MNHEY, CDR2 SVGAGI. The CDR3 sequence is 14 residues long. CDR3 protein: CASNRAGGNQPQHF. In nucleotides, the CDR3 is TGTGCCAGTAACAGGGCGGGCGGCAATCAGCCCCAGCATTTT.

Here the CDR3 DNA reads TGCGCCAGCAGCCAAGACCTCGCCTCCCTCCTAGCGGGAGGGCGCAATGAGCAGTTCTTC. It is translated as CASSQDLASLLAGGRNEQFF. The J gene is TRBJ2-1, the V gene TRBV4-3; 12 nucleotides line up with TRBD2. Germline V gene data show CDR1 as LGHNA and CDR2 as YSLEER. The ends lost 0 bases at V and 6 bases at J; junction bases unmatched: 15. This CDR3 is built from 20 residues.

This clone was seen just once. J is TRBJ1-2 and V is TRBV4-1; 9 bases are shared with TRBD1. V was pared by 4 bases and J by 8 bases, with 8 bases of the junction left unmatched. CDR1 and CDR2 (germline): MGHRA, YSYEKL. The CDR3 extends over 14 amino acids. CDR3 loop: CASSRGQGDKGYTF. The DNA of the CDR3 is TGCGCCAGCAGCCGGGGACAGGGAGATAAAGGCTACACCTTC.

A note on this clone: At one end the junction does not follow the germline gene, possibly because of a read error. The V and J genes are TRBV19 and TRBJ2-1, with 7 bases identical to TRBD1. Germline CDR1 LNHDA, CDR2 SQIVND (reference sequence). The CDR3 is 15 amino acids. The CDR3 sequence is CDSPSETGSGNEQFF. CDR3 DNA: TGTGACAGTCCATCAGAGACAGGGTCAGGCAATGAGCAGTTCTTC. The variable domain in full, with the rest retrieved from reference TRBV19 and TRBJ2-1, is DGGITQSPKYLFRKEGQNVTLSCEQNLNHDAMYWYRQDPGQGLRLIYYSQIVNDFQKGDIAEGYSVSREKKESFPLTVTSAQKNPTAFYLCDSPSETGSGNEQFFGPGTRLTVL.

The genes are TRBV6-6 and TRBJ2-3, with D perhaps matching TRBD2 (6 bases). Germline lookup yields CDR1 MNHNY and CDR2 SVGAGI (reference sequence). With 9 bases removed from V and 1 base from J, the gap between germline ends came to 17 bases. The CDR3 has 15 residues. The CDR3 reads CASSIAGLGTDTQYF. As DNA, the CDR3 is TGTGCCAGTTCAATTGCGGGACTCGGCACAGATACGCAGTATTTT.